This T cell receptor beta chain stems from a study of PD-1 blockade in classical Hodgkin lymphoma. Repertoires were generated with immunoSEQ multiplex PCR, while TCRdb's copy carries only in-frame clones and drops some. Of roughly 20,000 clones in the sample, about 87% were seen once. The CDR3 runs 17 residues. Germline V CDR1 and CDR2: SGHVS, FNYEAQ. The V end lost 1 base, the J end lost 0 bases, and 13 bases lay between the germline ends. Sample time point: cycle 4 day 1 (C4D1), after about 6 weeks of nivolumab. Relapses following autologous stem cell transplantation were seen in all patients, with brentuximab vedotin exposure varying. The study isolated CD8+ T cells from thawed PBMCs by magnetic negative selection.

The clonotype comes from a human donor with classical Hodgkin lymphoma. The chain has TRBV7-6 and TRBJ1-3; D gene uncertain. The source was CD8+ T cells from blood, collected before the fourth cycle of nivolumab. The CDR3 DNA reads TGTGCCAGCAGCTTAGTCCCAGCTCTAAGCTCTGGAAACACCATATATTTT. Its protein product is CASSLVPALSSGNTIYF.